The source of this T cell receptor (beta chain) is a study of blood T cell repertoires in COVID-19. Only in-frame clones appear in the TCRdb table, and some are missing; sequencing was by immunoSEQ multiplex PCR. The sample yields 270,000 or so clones, approximately 88% seen once. CDR1 MNHNY and CDR2 SVGAGI come from the germline V gene (reference sequence). After removal of 8 bases from V and 6 bases from J, the junction contained 7 bases not matched to a gene. The CDR3 is 14 residues long. This clone was detected only once. This sequence joins TRBV6-6 and TRBJ1-1, with TRBD1 matching over 12 bases. This clonotype was obtained from a human donor with COVID-19, enrolled during active disease. The donor label of this sample is uncertain. Material: peripheral blood. The CDR3 DNA is TGTGCCAGCGGTGGGGACAGGGGGCTGGCTGAAGCTTTCTTT. Its protein is CASGGDRGLAEAFF.